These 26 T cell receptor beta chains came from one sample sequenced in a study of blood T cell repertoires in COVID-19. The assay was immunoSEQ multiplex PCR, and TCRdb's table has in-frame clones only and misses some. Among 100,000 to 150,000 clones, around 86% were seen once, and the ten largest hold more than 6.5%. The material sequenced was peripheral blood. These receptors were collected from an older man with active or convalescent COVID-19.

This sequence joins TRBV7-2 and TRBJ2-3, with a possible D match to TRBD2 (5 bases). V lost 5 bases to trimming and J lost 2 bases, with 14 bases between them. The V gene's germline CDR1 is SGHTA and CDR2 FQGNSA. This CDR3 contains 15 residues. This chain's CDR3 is CASSPQLAITDTQYF. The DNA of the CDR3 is TGTGCCAGCAGCCCTCAGTTAGCGATCACAGATACGCAGTATTTT.

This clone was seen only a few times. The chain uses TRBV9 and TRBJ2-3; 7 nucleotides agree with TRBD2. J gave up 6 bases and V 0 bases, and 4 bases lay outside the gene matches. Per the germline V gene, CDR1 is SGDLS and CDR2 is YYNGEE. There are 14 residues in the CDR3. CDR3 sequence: CASSVGQRGDTQYF. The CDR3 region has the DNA TGTGCCAGCAGCGTAGGTCAGCGGGGCGATACGCAGTATTTT.

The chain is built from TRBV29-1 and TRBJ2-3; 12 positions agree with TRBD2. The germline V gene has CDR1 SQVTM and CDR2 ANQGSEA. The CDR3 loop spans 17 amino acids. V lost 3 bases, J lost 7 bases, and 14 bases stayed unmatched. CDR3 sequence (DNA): TGCAGCGTTGATCTCTGGGGTTCTAGCGGGGGGGCCAATACGCAGTATTTT. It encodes CSVDLWGSSGGANTQYF.

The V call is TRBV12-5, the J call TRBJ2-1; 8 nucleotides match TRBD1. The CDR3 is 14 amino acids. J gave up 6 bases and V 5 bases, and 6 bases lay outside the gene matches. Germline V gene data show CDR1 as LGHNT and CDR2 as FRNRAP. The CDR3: CASGPSTGVNEQFF. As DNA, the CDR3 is TGTGCTAGTGGTCCCTCGACAGGGGTCAATGAGCAGTTCTTC.

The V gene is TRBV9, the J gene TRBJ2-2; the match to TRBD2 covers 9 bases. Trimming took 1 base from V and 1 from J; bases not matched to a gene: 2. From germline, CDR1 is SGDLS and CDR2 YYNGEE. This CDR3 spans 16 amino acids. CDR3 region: CASSVRGGENTGELFF. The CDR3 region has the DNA TGTGCCAGCAGCGTACGCGGGGGGGAGAACACCGGGGAGCTGTTTTTT.

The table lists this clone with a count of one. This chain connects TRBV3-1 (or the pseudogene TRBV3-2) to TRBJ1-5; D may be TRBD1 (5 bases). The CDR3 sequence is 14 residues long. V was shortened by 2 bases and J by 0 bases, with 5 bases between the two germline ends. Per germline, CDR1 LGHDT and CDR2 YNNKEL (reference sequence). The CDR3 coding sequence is TGTGCCAGCAGCCAACAGGGTAGCAATCAGCCCCAGCATTTT. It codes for CASSQQGSNQPQHF.

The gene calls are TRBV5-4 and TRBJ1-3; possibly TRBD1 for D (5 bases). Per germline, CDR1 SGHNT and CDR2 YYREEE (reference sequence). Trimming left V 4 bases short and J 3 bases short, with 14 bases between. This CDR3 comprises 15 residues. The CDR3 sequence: CASSRRDVDGNTIYF. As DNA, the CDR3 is TGTGCCAGCAGCCGGCGGGACGTTGATGGAAACACCATATATTTT.

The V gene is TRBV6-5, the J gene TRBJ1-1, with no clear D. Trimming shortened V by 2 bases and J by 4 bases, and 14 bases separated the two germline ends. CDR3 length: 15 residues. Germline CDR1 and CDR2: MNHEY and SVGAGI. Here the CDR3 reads CASSYVPGSGTEAFF. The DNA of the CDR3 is TGTGCCAGCAGTTACGTCCCCGGGTCGGGCACTGAAGCTTTCTTT.

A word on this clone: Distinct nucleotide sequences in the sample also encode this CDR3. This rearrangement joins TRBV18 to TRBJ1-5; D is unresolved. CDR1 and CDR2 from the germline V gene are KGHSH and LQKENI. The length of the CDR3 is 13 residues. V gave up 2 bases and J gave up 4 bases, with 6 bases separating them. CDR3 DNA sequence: TGTGCCAGCTCACCAGGAGGGAATCAGCCCCAGCATTTT. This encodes CASSPGGNQPQHF.

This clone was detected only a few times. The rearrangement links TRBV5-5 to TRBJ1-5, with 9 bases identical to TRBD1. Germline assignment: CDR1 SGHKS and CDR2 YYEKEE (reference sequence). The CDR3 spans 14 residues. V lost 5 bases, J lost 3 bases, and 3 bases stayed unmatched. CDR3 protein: CASSNRGLNQPQHF. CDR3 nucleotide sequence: TGTGCCAGCAGTAACAGGGGGCTCAATCAGCCCCAGCATTTT. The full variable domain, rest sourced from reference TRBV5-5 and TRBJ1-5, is DAGVTQSPTHLIKTRGQQVTLRCSPISGHKSVSWYQQVLGQGPQFIFQYYEKEERGRGNFPDRFSARQFPNYSSELNVNALLLGDSALYLCASSNRGLNQPQHFGDGTRLSIL.

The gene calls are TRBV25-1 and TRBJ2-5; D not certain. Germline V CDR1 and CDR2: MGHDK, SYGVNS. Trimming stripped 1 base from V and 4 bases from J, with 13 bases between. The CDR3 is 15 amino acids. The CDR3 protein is CASSESSEFRETQYF. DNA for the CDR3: TGTGCCAGCAGTGAATCGAGTGAGTTCCGAGAGACCCAGTACTTC.

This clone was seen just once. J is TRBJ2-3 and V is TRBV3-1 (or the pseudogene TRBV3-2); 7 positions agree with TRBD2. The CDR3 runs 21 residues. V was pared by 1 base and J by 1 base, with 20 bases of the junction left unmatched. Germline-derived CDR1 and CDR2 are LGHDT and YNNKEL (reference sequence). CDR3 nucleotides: TGTGCCAGCAGCCAAGTACCCGTTTTGGAGCGGGGCAACCGGGGCACAGATACGCAGTATTTT. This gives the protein CASSQVPVLERGNRGTDTQYF.

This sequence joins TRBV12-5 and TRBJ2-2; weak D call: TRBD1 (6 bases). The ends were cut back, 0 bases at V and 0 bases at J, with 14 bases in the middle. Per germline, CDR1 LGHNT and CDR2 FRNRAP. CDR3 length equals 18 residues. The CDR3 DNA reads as TGTGCTAGTGGTTTGGTAGTGGGCAGGGGCGCGAACACCGGGGAGCTGTTTTTT. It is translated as CASGLVVGRGANTGELFF.

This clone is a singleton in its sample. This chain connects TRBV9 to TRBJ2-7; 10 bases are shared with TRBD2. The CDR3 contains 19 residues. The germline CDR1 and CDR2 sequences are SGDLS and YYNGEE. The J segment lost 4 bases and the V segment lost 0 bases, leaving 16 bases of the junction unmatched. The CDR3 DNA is TGTGCCAGCAGCGTAGGGGTGGGGCTAGCGGGAGTTCAGGGTTACGAGCAGTACTTC. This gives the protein CASSVGVGLAGVQGYEQYF.

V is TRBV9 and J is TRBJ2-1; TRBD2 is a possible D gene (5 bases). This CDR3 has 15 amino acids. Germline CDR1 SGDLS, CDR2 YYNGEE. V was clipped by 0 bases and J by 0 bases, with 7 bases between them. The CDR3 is CASSVERFSYNEQFF. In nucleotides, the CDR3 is TGTGCCAGCAGCGTAGAGCGGTTCTCCTACAATGAGCAGTTCTTC.

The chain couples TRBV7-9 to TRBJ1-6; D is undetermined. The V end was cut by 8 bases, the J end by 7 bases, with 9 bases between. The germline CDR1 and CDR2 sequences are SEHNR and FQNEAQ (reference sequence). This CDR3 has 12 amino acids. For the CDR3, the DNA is TGTGCCAGCTGTTCATCAAATTCACCCCTCCACTTT. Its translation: CASCSSNSPLHF.

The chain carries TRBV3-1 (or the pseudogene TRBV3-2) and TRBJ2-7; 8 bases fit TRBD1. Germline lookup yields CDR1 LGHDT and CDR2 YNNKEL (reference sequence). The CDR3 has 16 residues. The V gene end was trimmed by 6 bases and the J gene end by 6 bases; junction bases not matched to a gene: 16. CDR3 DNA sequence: TGTGCCAGCAGTTATCGACAGGGGAGGTTGGGATCCGAGCAGTACTTC. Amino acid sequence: CASSYRQGRLGSEQYF.

CDR3 region: CASSLSLGPSYEQYF. CDR3 nucleotide sequence: TGTGCCAGCAGCCTATCACTGGGGCCCTCCTACGAGCAGTACTTC. The chain is built from TRBV11-2 and TRBJ2-7; possible D gene TRBD1, 5 bases. Trimming shortened V by 5 bases and J by 0 bases, and 14 bases separated the two germline ends. The CDR3 spans 15 residues. Per germline, CDR1 SGHAT and CDR2 FQNNGV. The entire variable domain, with the rest obtained from reference TRBV11-2 and TRBJ2-7, is as follows: EAGVAQSPRYKIIEKRQSVAFWCNPISGHATLYWYQQILGQGPKLLIQFQNNGVVDDSQLPKDRFSAERLKGVDSTLKIQPAKLEDSAVYLCASSLSLGPSYEQYFGPGTRLTVT.

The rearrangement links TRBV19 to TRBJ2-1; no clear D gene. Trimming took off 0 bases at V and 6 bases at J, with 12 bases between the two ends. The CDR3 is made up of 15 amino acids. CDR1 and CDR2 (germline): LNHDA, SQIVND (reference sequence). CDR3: CASSIDLKQFNEQFF. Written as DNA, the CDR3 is TGTGCCAGTAGTATAGATCTAAAACAGTTCAATGAGCAGTTCTTC.

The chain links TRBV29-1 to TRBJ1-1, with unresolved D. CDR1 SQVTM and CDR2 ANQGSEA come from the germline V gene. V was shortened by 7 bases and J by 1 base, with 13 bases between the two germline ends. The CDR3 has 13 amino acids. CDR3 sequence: CSGGPAGNTEAFF. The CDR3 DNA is TGCAGCGGAGGGCCGGCGGGGAACACTGAAGCTTTCTTT.

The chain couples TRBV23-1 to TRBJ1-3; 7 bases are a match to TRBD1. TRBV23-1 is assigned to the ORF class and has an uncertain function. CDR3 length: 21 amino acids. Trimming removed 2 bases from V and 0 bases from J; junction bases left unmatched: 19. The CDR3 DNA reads TGCGCCAGCAGTCAAGGTTTTGCCGGGGAAGGACAGGCCATCTCTGGAAACACCATATATTTT. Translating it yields CASSQGFAGEGQAISGNTIYF.

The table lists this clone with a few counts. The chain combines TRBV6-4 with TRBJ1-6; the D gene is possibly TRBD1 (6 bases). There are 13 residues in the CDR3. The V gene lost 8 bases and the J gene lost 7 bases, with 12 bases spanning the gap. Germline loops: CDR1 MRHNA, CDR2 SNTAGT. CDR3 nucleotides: TGTGCCAGCGGGGACACCCTCAATTCACCCCTCCACTTT. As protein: CASGDTLNSPLHF.

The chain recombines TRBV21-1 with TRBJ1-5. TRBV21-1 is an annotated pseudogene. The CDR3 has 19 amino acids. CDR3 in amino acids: CASSKGKSWLSGDNQPQHF. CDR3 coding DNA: TGTGCCAGCAGCAAAGGAAAGTCGTGGCTCTCGGGAGACAATCAGCCCCAGCATTTT.

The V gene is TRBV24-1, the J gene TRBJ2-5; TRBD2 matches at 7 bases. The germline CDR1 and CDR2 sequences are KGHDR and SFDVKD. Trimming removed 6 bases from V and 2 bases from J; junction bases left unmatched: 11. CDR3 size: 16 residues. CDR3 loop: CATSFGGTNLQETQYF. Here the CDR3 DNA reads TGTGCCACCAGTTTCGGGGGGACTAACCTACAAGAGACCCAGTACTTC.

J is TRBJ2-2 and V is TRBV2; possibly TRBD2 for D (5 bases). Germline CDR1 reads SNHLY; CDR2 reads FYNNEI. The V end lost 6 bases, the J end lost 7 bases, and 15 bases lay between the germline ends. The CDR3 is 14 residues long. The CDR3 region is CASRVRGFIGELFF. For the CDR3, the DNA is TGTGCCAGCAGAGTCCGAGGGTTCATCGGGGAGCTGTTTTTT.

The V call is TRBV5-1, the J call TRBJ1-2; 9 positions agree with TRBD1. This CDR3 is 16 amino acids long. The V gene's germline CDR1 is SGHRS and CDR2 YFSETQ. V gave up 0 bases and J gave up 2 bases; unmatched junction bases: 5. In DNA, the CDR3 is TGCGCCAGCAGCTTGGATCAAGGGACAGGGAACTATGGCTACACCTTC. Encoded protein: CASSLDQGTGNYGYTF.